This T cell receptor (beta chain) was captured in a study of T cells in Graves' hyperthyroidism and ophthalmopathy. What was amplified from RNA transcripts were TCR beta CDR3 regions. HTBI primers were used for first-round RT-PCR of the TCR CDR3. MiXCR, applied by TCRdb to the multiplex PCR reads, yields one record per CDR3 protein. The sample includes more than 300,000 distinct CDR3 sequences, 17% of them seen just once. This clonotype was seen repeatedly, ten times or more. Its antigen remains unidentified. CDR1 is SGHTA and CDR2 is FQGNSA in the germline V gene. The V gene end was trimmed by 1 base and the J gene end by 5 bases; junction bases not matched to a gene: 8. The CDR3 has 16 residues. Study findings and constraints: A model of 13 V-J features distinguished ophthalmopathy from stable hyperthyroidism. Blood shared most expanded thyroid clonotypes above 0.001.

Lactation, pregnancy, other autoimmune disease or uncontrolled infection led to exclusion of patients. The source of the PBMCs was around 10 ml of fresh peripheral blood. The TCR sequence derives from a woman aged 25 to 39 with Graves' hyperthyroidism that later progressed to Graves' ophthalmopathy. The chain is built from TRBV7-2 and TRBJ2-5; 9 bases agree with TRBD1. The sequencing input was blood. The CDR3 loop reads CASSLDYRGLVETQYF. CDR3 DNA sequence: TGTGCCAGCAGCTTAGACTACAGGGGGCTTGTGGAGACCCAGTACTTC.